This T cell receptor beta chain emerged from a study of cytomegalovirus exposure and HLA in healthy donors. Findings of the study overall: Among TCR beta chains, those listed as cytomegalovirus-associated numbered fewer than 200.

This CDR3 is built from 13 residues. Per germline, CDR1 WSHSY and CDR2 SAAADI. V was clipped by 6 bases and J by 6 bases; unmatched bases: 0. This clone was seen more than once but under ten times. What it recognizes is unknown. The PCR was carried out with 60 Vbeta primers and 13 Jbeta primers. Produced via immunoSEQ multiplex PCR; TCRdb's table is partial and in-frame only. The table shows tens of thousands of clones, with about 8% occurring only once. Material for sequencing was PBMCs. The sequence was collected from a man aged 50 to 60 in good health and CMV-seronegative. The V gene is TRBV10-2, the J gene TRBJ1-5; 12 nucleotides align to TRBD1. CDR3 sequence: CASRGQGAQPQHF. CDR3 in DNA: TGCGCCAGCAGGGGACAGGGGGCTCAGCCCCAGCATTTT.